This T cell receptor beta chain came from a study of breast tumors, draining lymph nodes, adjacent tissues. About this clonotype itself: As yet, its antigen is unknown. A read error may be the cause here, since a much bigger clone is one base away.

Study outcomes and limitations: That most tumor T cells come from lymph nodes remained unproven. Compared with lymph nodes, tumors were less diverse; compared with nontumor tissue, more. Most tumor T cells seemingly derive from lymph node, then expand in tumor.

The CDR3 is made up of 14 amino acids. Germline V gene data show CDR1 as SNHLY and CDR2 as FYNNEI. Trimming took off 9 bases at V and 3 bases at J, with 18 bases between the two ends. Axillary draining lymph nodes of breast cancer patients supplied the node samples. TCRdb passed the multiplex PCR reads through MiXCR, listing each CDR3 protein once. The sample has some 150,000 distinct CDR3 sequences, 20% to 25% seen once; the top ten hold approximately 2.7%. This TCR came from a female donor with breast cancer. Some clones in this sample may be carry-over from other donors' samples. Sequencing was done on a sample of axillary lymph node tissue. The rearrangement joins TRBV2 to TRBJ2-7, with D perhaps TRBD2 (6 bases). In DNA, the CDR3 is TGTGCCAGTAGTAACCTCGACGGGGGCTACGAGCAGTACTTC. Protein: CASSNLDGGYEQYF.